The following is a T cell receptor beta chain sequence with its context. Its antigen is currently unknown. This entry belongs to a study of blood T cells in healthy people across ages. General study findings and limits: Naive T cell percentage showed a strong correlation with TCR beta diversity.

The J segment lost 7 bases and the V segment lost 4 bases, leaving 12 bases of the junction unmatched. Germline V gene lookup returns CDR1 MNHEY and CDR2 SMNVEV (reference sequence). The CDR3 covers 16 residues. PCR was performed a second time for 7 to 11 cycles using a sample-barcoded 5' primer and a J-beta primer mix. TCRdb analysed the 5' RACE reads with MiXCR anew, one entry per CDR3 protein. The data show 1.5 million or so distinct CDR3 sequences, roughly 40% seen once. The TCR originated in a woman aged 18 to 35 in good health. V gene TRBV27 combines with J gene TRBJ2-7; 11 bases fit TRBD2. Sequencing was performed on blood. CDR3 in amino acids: CASSSDLAGGYNEQYF. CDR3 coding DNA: TGTGCCAGCAGTTCTGATCTAGCGGGGGGTTACAATGAGCAGTACTTC.